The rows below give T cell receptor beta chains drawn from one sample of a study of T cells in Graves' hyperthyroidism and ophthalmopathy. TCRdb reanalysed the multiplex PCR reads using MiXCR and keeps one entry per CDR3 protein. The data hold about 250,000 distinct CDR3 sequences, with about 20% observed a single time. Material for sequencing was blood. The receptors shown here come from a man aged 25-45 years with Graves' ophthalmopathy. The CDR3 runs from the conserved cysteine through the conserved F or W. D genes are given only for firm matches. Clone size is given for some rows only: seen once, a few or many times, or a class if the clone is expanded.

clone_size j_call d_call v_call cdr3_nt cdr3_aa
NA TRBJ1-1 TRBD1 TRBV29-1 TGCAGCGTCACCCCTCGCCTAATACAGGGGGTATACACTGAAGCTTTCTTT CSVTPRLIQGVYTEAFF
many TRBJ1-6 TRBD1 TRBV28 TGTGCCAGCAGTTCGCCCCTCTTGGGACAGGGGAATTCACCCCTCCACTTT CASSSPLLGQGNSPLHF
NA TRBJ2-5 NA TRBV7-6 TGTGCCAGCAGCGCTACAGGGGCGGGGGAGACCCAGTACTTC CASSATGAGETQYF
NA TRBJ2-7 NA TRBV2 TGTGCCAGCAGTGAAGTCGACTACGAGCAGTACTTC CASSEVDYEQYF
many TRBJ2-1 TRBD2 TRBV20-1 TGCAGTGCCCCCCGGACTAGCGGGAATGAGCAGTTCTTC CSAPRTSGNEQFF
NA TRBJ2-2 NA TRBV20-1 TGCAGTGCTAGAGGGGGCGGGAACGCCGGGGAGCTGTTTTTT CSARGGGNAGELFF
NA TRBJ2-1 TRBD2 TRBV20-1 TGCAGTGCTAGTACCGGGACTAGCTCCTACAATGAGCAGTTCTTC CSASTGTSSYNEQFF
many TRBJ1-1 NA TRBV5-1 TGCGCCAGCAGCCGCGGCCGGGGGTCCCCCACTGAAGCTTTCTTT CASSRGRGSPTEAFF
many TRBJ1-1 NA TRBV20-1 TGCAGTGTAGAGGGGACTGCGGACACTGAAGCTTTCTTT CSVEGTADTEAFF
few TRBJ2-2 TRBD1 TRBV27 TGTGCCAGCAGCCCAGGACAGGGCGCGCCCGGGGAGCTGTTTTTT CASSPGQGAPGELFF
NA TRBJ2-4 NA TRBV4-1 TGCGCCAGCAGCCCCCGACAGGTCGTCACCCAAAACATTCAGTACTTC CASSPRQVVTQNIQYF
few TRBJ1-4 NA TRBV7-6 TGTGCCAGCAGCTTAAGGGGTATCATTCGTGAAAAACTGTTTTTT CASSLRGIIREKLFF
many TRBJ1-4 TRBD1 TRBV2 TGTGCCAGCAGTTACGACAGGGGAAATGAAAAACTGTTTTTT CASSYDRGNEKLFF
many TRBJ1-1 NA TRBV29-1 TGCAGCGTCCAGGCGGGGAGGACTGAAGCTTTCTTT CSVQAGRTEAFF